This entry is about one T cell receptor beta chain. The length of the CDR3 is 17 residues. Germline CDR1 reads LGHNA; CDR2 reads YSLEER. V gave up 0 bases and J gave up 2 bases, with 11 bases separating them. Here immunoSEQ multiplex PCR was the method, and the copy in TCRdb shows in-frame clones only, minus some. The sample gives about 24,000 clones, 86% of which show up once; about 8% is in the top ten. The entry originates in a study of T cell changes during pregnancy in multiple sclerosis. This rearrangement joins TRBV4-3 to TRBJ2-6; D may be TRBD2 (5 bases). The sequencing here drew on CD8+ T cells from peripheral blood mononuclear cells, taken in the first trimester of pregnancy. This clonotype originated in a female donor in good health, enrolled as a control in a pregnancy study. CDR3 sequence: CASSQDRHGAGANVLTF. CDR3 sequence (DNA): TGCGCCAGCAGCCAAGACCGCCACGGGGCTGGGGCCAACGTCCTGACTTTC.